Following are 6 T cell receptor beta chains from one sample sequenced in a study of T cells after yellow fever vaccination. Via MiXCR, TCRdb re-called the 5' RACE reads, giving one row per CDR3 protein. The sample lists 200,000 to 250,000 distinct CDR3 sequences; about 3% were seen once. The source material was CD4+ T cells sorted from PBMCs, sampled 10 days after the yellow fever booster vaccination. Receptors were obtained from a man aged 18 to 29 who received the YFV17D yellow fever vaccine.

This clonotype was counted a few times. The DNA for the CDR3 is TGTGCCAGCAGACGGACAGGCGGGCCCCTCTACGAGCAGTACTTC. This sequence encodes CASRRTGGPLYEQYF. The chain employs TRBV19 and TRBJ2-7; 7 bases line up with TRBD1. The CDR3 has 15 amino acids. CDR1 LNHDA and CDR2 SQIVND come from the germline V gene (reference sequence). V trimming: 9 bases; J trimming: 3 bases; junction bases outside the gene matches: 14.

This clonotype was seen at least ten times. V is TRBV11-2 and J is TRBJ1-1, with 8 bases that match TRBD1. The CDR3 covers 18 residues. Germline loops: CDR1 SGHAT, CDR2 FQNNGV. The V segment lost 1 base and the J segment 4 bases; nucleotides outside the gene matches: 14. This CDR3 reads CASSLAFLRGRDSTEAFF. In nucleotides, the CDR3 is TGTGCCAGCAGCTTAGCGTTCCTCAGGGGGCGCGACTCCACTGAAGCTTTCTTT.

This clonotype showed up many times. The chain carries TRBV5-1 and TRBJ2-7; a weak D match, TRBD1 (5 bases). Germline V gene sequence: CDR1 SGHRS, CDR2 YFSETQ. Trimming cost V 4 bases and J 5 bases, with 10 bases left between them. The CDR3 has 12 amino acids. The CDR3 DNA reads TGCGCCAGCAGCCTACTACAGGACGAGCAGTACTTC. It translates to CASSLLQDEQYF.

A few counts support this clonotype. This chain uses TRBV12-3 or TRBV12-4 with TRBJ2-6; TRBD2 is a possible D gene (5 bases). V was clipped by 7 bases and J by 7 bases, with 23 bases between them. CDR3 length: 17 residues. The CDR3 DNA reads TGTGCCAGCACCCTATATGGGTCGATGGGAGTAGCCAACGTCCTGACTTTC. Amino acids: CASTLYGSMGVANVLTF.

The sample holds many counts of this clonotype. The CDR3 is CSANRDGNTEAFF. DNA for the CDR3: TGCAGCGCCAACCGGGACGGGAACACTGAAGCTTTCTTT. The chain couples TRBV29-1 to TRBJ1-1, with D perhaps TRBD1 (5 bases). CDR3 length equals 13 residues. Germline V lookup: CDR1 SQVTM, CDR2 ANQGSEA. V was clipped by 7 bases and J by 1 base, with 13 bases between them.

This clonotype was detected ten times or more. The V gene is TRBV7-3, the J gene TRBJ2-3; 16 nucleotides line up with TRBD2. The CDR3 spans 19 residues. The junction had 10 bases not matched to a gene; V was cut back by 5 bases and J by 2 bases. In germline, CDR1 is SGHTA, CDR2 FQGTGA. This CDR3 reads CASSPGTSGGADATDTQYF. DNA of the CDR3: TGTGCCAGCAGCCCGGGGACTAGCGGGGGGGCCGACGCCACAGATACGCAGTATTTT.